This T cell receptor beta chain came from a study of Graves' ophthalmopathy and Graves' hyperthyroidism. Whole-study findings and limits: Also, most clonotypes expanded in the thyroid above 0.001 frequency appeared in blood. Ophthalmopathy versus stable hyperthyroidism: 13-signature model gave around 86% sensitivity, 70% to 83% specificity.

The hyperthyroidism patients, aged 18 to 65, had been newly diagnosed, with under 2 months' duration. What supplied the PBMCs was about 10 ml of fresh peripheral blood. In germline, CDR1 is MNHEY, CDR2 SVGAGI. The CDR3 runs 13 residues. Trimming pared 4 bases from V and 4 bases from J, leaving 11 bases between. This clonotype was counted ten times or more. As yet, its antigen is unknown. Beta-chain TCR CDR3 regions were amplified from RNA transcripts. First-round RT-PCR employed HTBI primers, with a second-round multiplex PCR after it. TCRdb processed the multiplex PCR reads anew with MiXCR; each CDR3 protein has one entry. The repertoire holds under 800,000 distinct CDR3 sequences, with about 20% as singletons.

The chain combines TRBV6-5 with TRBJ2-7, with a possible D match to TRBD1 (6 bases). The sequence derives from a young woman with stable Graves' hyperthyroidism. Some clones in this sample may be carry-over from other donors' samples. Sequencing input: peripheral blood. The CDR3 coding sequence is TGTGCCAGCAGTTCTTGGGACATTTACGAGCAGTACTTC. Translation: CASSSWDIYEQYF.